A selection of T cell receptor beta chains follows, all from one sample in a study of CD8 T cells in Susac syndrome. MiXCR, applied by TCRdb to the immunoSEQ multiplex PCR reads, yields one record per CDR3 protein. Of about 300,000 distinct CDR3 sequences listed, 75% to 90% are singletons. Sequenced: CD8+ T cells from PBMCs. The source of these receptors is a human donor with multiple sclerosis. Both conserved end residues are part of each CDR3. Expanded clones are given a class, and other clones once, few, many or no size at all.

abundance: -
v_gene: TRBV6-2/TRBV6-3
j_gene: TRBJ2-3
CDR3aa: CASTTTEAFTDTQYF

abundance: -
v_gene: TRBV12-3/TRBV12-4
j_gene: TRBJ2-2
CDR3aa: CASSLGTEIYTGELFF

abundance: -
v_gene: TRBV11-3
j_gene: TRBJ1-3
CDR3aa: CASSSRTGGAFSGNTIYF

abundance: -
v_gene: TRBV28
j_gene: TRBJ2-6
CDR3aa: CASTGGTSGANVLTF

abundance: -
v_gene: TRBV7-9
j_gene: TRBJ1-1
CDR3aa: CASSLGPLMNTEAFF

abundance: few
v_gene: TRBV6-2/TRBV6-3
j_gene: TRBJ2-2
CDR3aa: CASKKGTETGELFF

abundance: -
v_gene: TRBV7-9
j_gene: TRBJ1-2
CDR3aa: CASSLSPGQAYGYTF

abundance: -
v_gene: TRBV2
j_gene: TRBJ2-7
CDR3aa: CASSVYGGVYEQYF

abundance: -
v_gene: TRBV5-6
j_gene: TRBJ1-2
CDR3aa: CASSLGQGYDYGYTF

abundance: once
v_gene: TRBV28
j_gene: TRBJ2-4
CDR3aa: CASNNGGTKNIQYF

abundance: -
v_gene: TRBV6-2/TRBV6-3
j_gene: TRBJ2-5
CDR3aa: CASSYIQGLQETQYF

abundance: -
v_gene: TRBV29-1
j_gene: TRBJ1-1
CDR3aa: CSVIEENTEAFF

abundance: -
v_gene: TRBV7-9
j_gene: TRBJ2-7
CDR3aa: CASSFGANEQYF

abundance: -
v_gene: TRBV12-3/TRBV12-4
j_gene: TRBJ1-2
CDR3aa: CASSLVLRVGYTF

abundance: -
v_gene: TRBV6-5
j_gene: TRBJ2-2
CDR3aa: CASRFRGNTGELFF

abundance: -
v_gene: TRBV4-2
j_gene: TRBJ2-7
CDR3aa: CASSQETGQADEQYF

abundance: -
v_gene: TRBV5-6
j_gene: TRBJ2-7
CDR3aa: CASSLDAGTSYEQYF

abundance: -
v_gene: TRBV30
j_gene: TRBJ2-3
CDR3aa: CAFTVGTASTDTQYF

abundance: few
v_gene: TRBV27
j_gene: TRBJ2-7
CDR3aa: CASSLSSTGYEQYF

abundance: once
v_gene: TRBV4-3
j_gene: TRBJ2-1
CDR3aa: CASSQWAGGTYNEQFF

abundance: -
v_gene: TRBV6-2/TRBV6-3
j_gene: TRBJ1-6
CDR3aa: CASSYQGPRYSPLHF

abundance: -
v_gene: TRBV29-1
j_gene: TRBJ2-1
CDR3aa: CSTSDSSYNEQFF

abundance: few
v_gene: TRBV27
j_gene: TRBJ2-1
CDR3aa: CASSFGLAGYNEQFF

abundance: once
v_gene: TRBV18
j_gene: TRBJ2-7
CDR3aa: CASSPTTGQASYEQYF

abundance: -
v_gene: TRBV28
j_gene: TRBJ2-7
CDR3aa: CASSWAGEVYEQYF

abundance: -
v_gene: TRBV13
j_gene: TRBJ1-4
CDR3aa: CASSLLGALGEKLFF

abundance: -
v_gene: TRBV6-1
j_gene: TRBJ2-5
CDR3aa: CASTLTSVETQYF

abundance: -
v_gene: TRBV4-1
j_gene: TRBJ1-1
CDR3aa: CASSQDLMEAFF

abundance: -
v_gene: TRBV4-1
j_gene: TRBJ2-1
CDR3aa: CASSPRGGLGIGQYWEQFF

abundance: -
v_gene: TRBV7-9
j_gene: TRBJ2-7
CDR3aa: CASSQTASYEQYF

abundance: -
v_gene: TRBV6-5
j_gene: TRBJ2-1
CDR3aa: CASRSTSEVYNEQFF

abundance: -
v_gene: TRBV30
j_gene: TRBJ2-3
CDR3aa: CAAPRTSGNTDTQYF

abundance: -
v_gene: TRBV2
j_gene: TRBJ2-7
CDR3aa: CASSDLGLAGLEQYF

abundance: -
v_gene: TRBV29-1
j_gene: TRBJ2-7
CDR3aa: CSVVARDYEQYF

abundance: once
v_gene: TRBV24-1
j_gene: TRBJ2-2
CDR3aa: CATGPSPNTGELFF

abundance: -
v_gene: TRBV7-9
j_gene: TRBJ2-7
CDR3aa: CASRDRVDEQYF

abundance: -
v_gene: TRBV20-1
j_gene: TRBJ2-4
CDR3aa: CSAPAPLAGGLAKNIQYF

abundance: once
v_gene: TRBV5-6
j_gene: TRBJ2-1
CDR3aa: CASSSDPGGQGFDEQFF

abundance: -
v_gene: TRBV9
j_gene: TRBJ2-7
CDR3aa: CASSPGLATHEQYF

abundance: -
v_gene: TRBV28
j_gene: TRBJ2-5
CDR3aa: CASSRIDRQETQYF

abundance: -
v_gene: TRBV6-6
j_gene: TRBJ2-5
CDR3aa: CASRDSSGSQTQYF

abundance: -
v_gene: TRBV27
j_gene: TRBJ1-2
CDR3aa: CASSLVGPTYGYTF

abundance: -
v_gene: TRBV6-2/TRBV6-3
j_gene: TRBJ2-3
CDR3aa: CASRTADTQYF